What follows are 27 T cell receptor beta chains derived from one specimen sequenced in a study of cytomegalovirus exposure and HLA in healthy donors. With 60 Vbeta and 13 Jbeta primers, the PCR was carried out. The protocol was immunoSEQ multiplex PCR, while the TCRdb copy is restricted to in-frame clones and leaves out a portion. The sample has around 76,000 clones, about four fifths seen once. The sample consisted of PBMCs. The receptors here all came from a man aged 40-50 years in good health and CMV-seronegative.

This chain joins TRBV5-1 and TRBJ2-5; 7 bases map to TRBD1. The DNA end lines up better with TRBJ2-7; the J call may be wrong. The germline V gene encodes CDR1 SGHRS and CDR2 YFSETQ. CDR3 length: 19 amino acids. In nucleotides, the CDR3 is TGCGCCAGCAGCCTGGATGGTTGGCGTCCGGGGACAGCTTCCTACGAGCAGTACTTC. The encoded protein is CASSLDGWRPGTASYEQYF.

This chain joins TRBV18 and TRBJ1-2; TRBD1 matches at 9 bases. Germline trimming cut 6 bases from V and 4 bases from J; bases unmatched to any gene: 3. This CDR3 spans 13 amino acids. CDR1 and CDR2 (germline): KGHSH, LQKENI. The DNA of the CDR3 is TGTGCCAGCTCCTCGGGACAGGGCTATGGCTACACCTTC. This translates into CASSSGQGYGYTF. The complete variable domain, with remaining parts taken from reference TRBV18 and TRBJ1-2, reads NAGVMQNPRHLVRRRGQEARLRCSPMKGHSHVYWYRQLPEEGLKFMVYLQKENIIDESGMPKERFSAEFPKEGPSILRIQQVVRGDSAAYFCASSSGQGYGYTFGSGTRLTVV.

The V call is TRBV29-1, the J call TRBJ2-7; TRBD1 aligns across 8 bases. From germline, CDR1 is SQVTM and CDR2 ANQGSEA. The CDR3 length is 15 residues. Trimming at V came to 0 bases and at J to 0 bases, leaving 4 bases not matched to a gene. CDR3 sequence (DNA): TGCAGCGTTGAAGATCCGGGACAGGACTCCTACGAGCAGTACTTC. Translated: CSVEDPGQDSYEQYF.

As concerns this clone: At one end the junction does not follow the germline gene, possibly because of a read error. The rearrangement joins TRBV6-5 to TRBJ2-1; possibly TRBD2 for D (6 bases). The CDR3 runs 13 residues. Germline assignment: CDR1 MNHEY and CDR2 SVGAGI. The CDR3 sequence is CASSQPSRDFVVF. The CDR3, as DNA: TGTGCCAGCAGCCAACCCAGCCGGGACTTCGTCGTCTTC.

The V gene is TRBV29-1, the J gene TRBJ2-5, with 12 bases lining up with TRBD1. Germline V CDR1 and CDR2: SQVTM, ANQGSEA. With 6 bases clipped from V and 5 bases from J, the junction kept 4 bases outside the gene matches. The CDR3 spans 13 residues. The CDR3 region is CSVGQGAGETQYF. The CDR3 bases are TGCAGCGTGGGACAGGGGGCGGGGGAGACCCAGTACTTC.

The V gene is TRBV2, the J gene TRBJ2-2, with TRBD1 matching over 7 bases. J gave up 2 bases and V 5 bases, and 8 bases lay outside the gene matches. The CDR3 is 16 amino acids. CDR1 and CDR2 (germline): SNHLY, FYNNEI. The CDR3 is CASSFDRAQNTGELFF. CDR3 bases: TGTGCCAGCAGTTTCGACAGGGCCCAAAACACCGGGGAGCTGTTTTTT.

This chain links TRBV10-3 with TRBJ1-3; D unresolved. Germline V CDR1 and CDR2: ENHRY, SYGVKD. CDR3 length: 13 amino acids. The V gene lost 9 bases and the J gene lost 0 bases, with 9 bases spanning the gap. This chain's CDR3 is CAIAGISGNTIYF. CDR3 in DNA: TGTGCCATAGCAGGAATCTCTGGAAACACCATATATTTT.

The rearrangement joins TRBV6-1 to TRBJ2-5, with 7 bases fitting TRBD2. The CDR3 is 12 residues long. V was pared by 6 bases and J by 5 bases, with 3 bases of the junction left unmatched. Germline V gives CDR1 MNHNS, CDR2 SASEGT. CDR3 protein: CASSPGGETQYF. CDR3 DNA sequence: TGTGCCAGCAGCCCCGGGGGGGAGACCCAGTACTTC.

The chain carries TRBV28 and TRBJ1-6, with D maybe TRBD1 (5 bases). Trimming cost V 5 bases and J 0 bases, with 11 bases left between them. Germline assignment: CDR1 MDHEN and CDR2 SYDVKM. The CDR3 spans 16 residues. DNA for the CDR3: TGTGCCAGCAGTCGGGACTACAGCTCCTATAATTCACCCCTCCACTTT. This codes for CASSRDYSSYNSPLHF.

The rearrangement uses TRBV19 and TRBJ1-4; D perhaps matches TRBD1 (6 bases). The CDR3 runs 15 residues. CDR1 and CDR2 from the germline V gene are LNHDA and SQIVND (reference sequence). Trimming shortened V by 5 bases and J by 8 bases, and 18 bases separated the two germline ends. CDR3: CASSLDRQAGEKLFF. The CDR3 DNA reads TGTGCCAGTAGTCTCGACAGGCAGGCTGGGGAAAAACTGTTTTTT.

The chain joins TRBV13 to TRBJ2-3; 14 bases fit TRBD2. This CDR3 is 17 amino acids long. V trimming: 2 bases; J trimming: 2 bases; junction bases outside the gene matches: 3. Germline V gene sequence: CDR1 PRHDT, CDR2 FYEKMQ (reference sequence). This chain's CDR3 is CASSLRLAGGLTDTQYF. Written as DNA, the CDR3 is TGTGCCAGCAGCTTAAGACTAGCGGGAGGGCTCACAGATACGCAGTATTTT.

This clone was seen only once. This chain links TRBV19 with TRBJ2-2, with D possibly TRBD1 on 5 matching bases. Germline V lookup: CDR1 LNHDA, CDR2 SQIVND (reference sequence). Trimming stripped 1 base from V and 2 bases from J, with 8 bases between. CDR3 length: 15 residues. DNA for the CDR3: TGTGCCAGTAGTATAGTGACAGCCAACACCGGGGAGCTGTTTTTT. It is translated as CASSIVTANTGELFF.

This sequence joins TRBV23-1 and TRBJ2-3, with D perhaps matching TRBD1 (6 bases). TRBV23-1 is flagged as an ORF with uncertain function. V gave up 8 bases and J gave up 0 bases, with 18 bases separating them. This CDR3 comprises 16 residues. CDR3 DNA sequence: TGCGCCAGCGATGTCAGGGGAGATAAGAGCACAGATACGCAGTATTTT. This encodes CASDVRGDKSTDTQYF.

The V gene is TRBV6-5, the J gene TRBJ1-2; 8 bases map to TRBD1. In germline, CDR1 is MNHEY, CDR2 SVGAGI. CDR3 length equals 15 residues. J was trimmed by 3 bases and V by 6 bases; bases with no gene match: 9. The CDR3 sequence: CASSPRDRRHYGYTF. DNA of the CDR3: TGTGCCAGCAGCCCCCGGGACAGGCGTCACTATGGCTACACCTTC.

This chain connects TRBV5-4 to TRBJ1-1; D possibly corresponds to TRBD1 (5 bases). Germline values: CDR1 SGHNT, CDR2 YYREEE (reference sequence). The CDR3 totals 15 residues. The V and J ends lost 1 base and 1 base respectively, with 11 bases between them. CDR3 DNA sequence: TGTGCCAGCAGCTTGTCTGTGACAGAGAACACTGAAGCTTTCTTT. This encodes CASSLSVTENTEAFF.

CDR3 in DNA: TGCGCCAGCAGCCAAGGGGGAGAGGATACGCAGTATTTT. Translation gives CASSQGGEDTQYF. V gene TRBV4-1 combines with J gene TRBJ2-3, with D perhaps TRBD2 (5 bases). Deletions cut 1 base from V and 6 bases from J, with 8 bases between. CDR1 is MGHRA and CDR2 is YSYEKL in the germline V gene. The CDR3 loop spans 13 amino acids.

This clone appeared a few times. This sequence joins TRBV6-6 and TRBJ2-7; perhaps TRBD2 as D (5 bases). The length of the CDR3 is 13 residues. V lost 5 bases and J 3 bases, leaving 11 bases between the germline ends. The germline gives CDR1 MNHNY, CDR2 SVGAGI (reference sequence). The CDR3 here is CASSPTRIYEQYF. The CDR3 DNA sequence: TGTGCCAGCAGTCCTACTAGGATCTACGAGCAGTACTTC.

V usage is TRBV15 and J usage is TRBJ1-5, with D unresolved. The V gene's germline CDR1 is LNHNV and CDR2 YYDKDF (reference sequence). CDR3 length: 12 amino acids. Trimming left V 1 base short and J 9 bases short, with 7 bases between. The CDR3 sequence: CATSRGSGPQHF. In DNA form, the CDR3 reads TGTGCCACCAGCAGAGGTAGTGGGCCCCAGCATTTT.

The chain employs TRBV10-3 and TRBJ1-5, with unresolved D. V lost 2 bases and J lost 0, with 11 bases in between. Germline-derived CDR1 and CDR2 are ENHRY and SYGVKD. The CDR3 runs 16 residues. CDR3 DNA: TGTGCCATCAGTGAGGGAAGAGGAAATAGCAATCAGCCCCAGCATTTT. Translating it yields CAISEGRGNSNQPQHF.

This sequence joins TRBV2 and TRBJ1-5; TRBD1 aligns across 7 bases. Germline CDR1 SNHLY, CDR2 FYNNEI. After removal of 5 bases from V and 6 bases from J, the junction contained 4 bases not matched to a gene. This CDR3 comprises 13 residues. The CDR3 DNA follows: TGTGCCAGCAGTCCTCAGGGGGTTCAGCCCCAGCATTTT. It translates to CASSPQGVQPQHF.

As regards this clone: A junction end diverges from the germline sequence, so it may reflect a read error. The chain employs TRBV5-1 and TRBJ2-1, with D tentatively TRBD1 (7 bases). The CDR3 is 14 residues long. Germline CDR1 SGHRS, CDR2 YFSETQ. CDR3 residues: CASSLEYGQGGFLF. The CDR3 coding sequence is TGCGCCAGCAGCTTGGAATACGGGCAGGGGGGATTTCTCTTC.

V usage is TRBV7-9 and J usage is TRBJ2-1; 12 positions match TRBD2. There are 17 residues in the CDR3. The V gene end was trimmed by 5 bases and the J gene end by 3 bases; junction bases not matched to a gene: 8. The germline V gene has CDR1 SEHNR and CDR2 FQNEAQ (reference sequence). CDR3 in DNA: TGTGCCAGCAGCCCTACTAGCGGGAGGCTAAACTACAATGAGCAGTTCTTC. This translates into CASSPTSGRLNYNEQFF.

This chain links TRBV15 with TRBJ1-1, with D possibly being TRBD1 (5 bases). The CDR3 runs to 16 residues. CDR1 LNHNV and CDR2 YYDKDF come from the germline V gene (reference sequence). Deletions cut 1 base from V and 0 bases from J, with 12 bases between. CDR3 in DNA: TGTGCCACCAGCAGAGGCGGGGCTGCTATGAACACTGAAGCTTTCTTT. The encoded protein is CATSRGGAAMNTEAFF.

V usage is TRBV5-1 and J usage is TRBJ2-1, with D perhaps TRBD1 (6 bases). Trimming shortened V by 1 base and J by 5 bases, and 13 bases separated the two germline ends. The CDR3 has 15 residues. Germline CDR1 is SGHRS and CDR2 is YFSETQ. The CDR3 loop is CASSLRPGDHNEQFF. CDR3 DNA: TGCGCCAGCAGCTTGAGGCCAGGGGACCACAATGAGCAGTTCTTC.

The genes are TRBV7-2 and TRBJ2-1; the match to TRBD1 covers 8 bases. The CDR3 sequence is 15 residues long. Trimming took 4 bases from V and 9 from J; bases not matched to a gene: 11. CDR1 and CDR2 (germline): SGHTA, FQGNSA. CDR3 sequence: CASSSTGTGGLEQFF. The CDR3 nucleotides read TGTGCCAGCAGCTCCACCGGGACAGGTGGCCTTGAGCAGTTCTTC.

The chain couples TRBV19 to TRBJ2-1; tentatively, D is TRBD1 (5 bases). V was shortened by 4 bases and J by 6 bases, with 13 bases between the two germline ends. This CDR3 has 14 residues. Per germline, CDR1 LNHDA and CDR2 SQIVND (reference sequence). The CDR3 sequence: CASSRAGMRNEQFF. CDR3 bases: TGTGCCAGTAGTAGAGCAGGGATGCGCAATGAGCAGTTCTTC.

The V call is TRBV6-6, the J call TRBJ1-1; 7 bases line up with TRBD1. Losses at the gene ends were 0 bases for V and 1 base for J; bases not matched to a gene: 2. CDR1 and CDR2 from the germline V gene are MNHNY and SVGAGI (reference sequence). This CDR3 is 15 amino acids long. As DNA, the CDR3 is TGTGCCAGCAGTTACTCGAGACAGGGGAACACTGAAGCTTTCTTT. Translating gives CASSYSRQGNTEAFF.